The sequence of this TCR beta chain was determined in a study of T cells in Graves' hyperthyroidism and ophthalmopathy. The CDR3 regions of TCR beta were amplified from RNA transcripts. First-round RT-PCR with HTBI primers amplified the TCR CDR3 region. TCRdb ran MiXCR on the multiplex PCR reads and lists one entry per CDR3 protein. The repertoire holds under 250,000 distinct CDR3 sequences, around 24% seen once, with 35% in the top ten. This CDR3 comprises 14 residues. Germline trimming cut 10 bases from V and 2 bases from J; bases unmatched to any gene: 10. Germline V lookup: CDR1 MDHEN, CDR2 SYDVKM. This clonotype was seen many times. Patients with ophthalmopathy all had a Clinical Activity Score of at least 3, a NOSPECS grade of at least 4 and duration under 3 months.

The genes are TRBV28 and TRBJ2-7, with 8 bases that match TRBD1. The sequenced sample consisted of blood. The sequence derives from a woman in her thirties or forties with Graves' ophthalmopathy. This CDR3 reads CATMSTGAPYEQYF. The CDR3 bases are TGTGCCACCATGTCGACAGGGGCCCCCTACGAGCAGTACTTC.